This T cell receptor beta chain was observed in a study of blood T cell repertoires in COVID-19. Study details: Researchers got acute and convalescent COVID-19 samples from the United States, Italy and Spain. The analysed material was cDNA or gDNA that came from T cells, B-cell-depleted T cells, or PBMCs.

Looked up from germline, CDR1 is SGHTA and CDR2 is FQGNSA. Trimming took 1 base from V and 6 from J; bases not matched to a gene: 7. CDR3 length: 16 amino acids. The data were produced by immunoSEQ multiplex PCR, yet TCRdb's version contains in-frame clones alone and is incomplete. The sample has some 29,000 clones, roughly nine tenths seen once. V gene TRBV7-2 combines with J gene TRBJ2-1, with TRBD2 identical over 9 bases. The TCR sequence derives from a human donor in a cohort sampled during active COVID-19. Sequencing input: peripheral blood. The CDR3 loop is CASSLGTGLAPNEQFF. The CDR3 DNA follows: TGTGCCAGCAGCTTAGGTACGGGACTAGCTCCCAATGAGCAGTTCTTC. The full variable domain, rest sourced from reference TRBV7-2 and TRBJ2-1, is GAGVSQSPSNKVTEKGKDVELRCDPISGHTALYWYRQSLGQGLEFLIYFQGNSAPDKSGLPSDRFSAERTGGSVSTLTIQRTQQEDSAVYLCASSLGTGLAPNEQFFGPGTRLTVL.